This section outlines one T cell receptor (beta chain) sequence together with its context. This sample was included in a study of blood T cell repertoires in COVID-19. Study at large: Samples taken during acute and convalescent COVID-19 were collected in the United States, Italy and Spain. From T cells, B-cell-depleted T cells, or PBMCs came the material, which was cDNA or gDNA.

As originally analysed: Reference gene primer amplification gave nucleated cell count estimates. Repertoires were generated with immunoSEQ multiplex PCR, while TCRdb's copy carries only in-frame clones and drops some. The V and J calls and clone size come from that table; D and trimming were worked out from the DNA. The data hold 150,000 to 200,000 clones, with over 75% observed a single time. Germline CDR1 MNHEY, CDR2 SMNVEV (reference sequence). Trimming took 3 bases from V and 3 from J, leaving 6 bases between them. The CDR3 runs 13 residues. The genes are TRBV27 and TRBJ1-5; no clear D. The sequencing sample was made of peripheral blood. This sequence originates from a human donor in a cohort sampled during active COVID-19. DNA for the CDR3: TGTGCCAGCAGTTTCCTTCTCAATCAGCCCCAGCATTTT. It encodes CASSFLLNQPQHF.